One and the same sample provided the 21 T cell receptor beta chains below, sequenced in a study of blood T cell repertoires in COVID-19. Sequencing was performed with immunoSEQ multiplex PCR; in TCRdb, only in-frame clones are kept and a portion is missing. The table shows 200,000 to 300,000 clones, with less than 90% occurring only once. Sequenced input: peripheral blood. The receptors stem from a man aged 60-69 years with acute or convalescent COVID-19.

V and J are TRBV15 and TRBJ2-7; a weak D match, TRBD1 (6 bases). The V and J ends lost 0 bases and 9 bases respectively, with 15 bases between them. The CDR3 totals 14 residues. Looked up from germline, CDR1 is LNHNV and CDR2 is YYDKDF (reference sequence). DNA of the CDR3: TGTGCCACCAGCAGAGATCGTAGCTTGGGGGCGCAGTACTTC. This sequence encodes CATSRDRSLGAQYF.

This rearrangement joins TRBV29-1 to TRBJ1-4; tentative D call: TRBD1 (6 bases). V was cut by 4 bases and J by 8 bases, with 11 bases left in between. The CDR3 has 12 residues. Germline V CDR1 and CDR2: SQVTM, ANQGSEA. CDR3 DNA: TGCAGCGTTGGAGGGGGTGGGGAAAAACTGTTTTTT. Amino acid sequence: CSVGGGGEKLFF. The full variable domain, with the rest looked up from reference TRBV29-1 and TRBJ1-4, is SAVISQKPSRDICQRGTSLTIQCQVDSQVTMMFWYRQQPGQSLTLIATANQGSEATYESGFVIDKFPISRPNLTFSTLTVSNMSPEDSSIYLCSVGGGGEKLFFGSGTQLSVL.

The CDR3 bases are TGTGCCAGCTCACCACCTAGCGGGAGTGGAAACACCGGGGAGCTGTTTTTT. This gives the protein CASSPPSGSGNTGELFF. The V call is TRBV18, the J call TRBJ2-2, with TRBD2 identical over 9 bases. With 0 bases clipped from V and 2 bases from J, the junction kept 4 bases outside the gene matches. The germline V gene encodes CDR1 KGHSH and CDR2 LQKENI. The CDR3 sequence is 17 residues long.

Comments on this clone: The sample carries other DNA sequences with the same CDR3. CDR3 region: CASSLGTGRSSGNTIYF. Written as DNA, the CDR3 is TGTGCCAGCAGCTTGGGGACAGGGAGATCCTCTGGAAACACCATATATTTT. The rearrangement links TRBV5-5 to TRBJ1-3; 8 positions match TRBD1. V lost 0 bases to trimming and J lost 0 bases; unmatched junction nucleotides: 5. In germline, CDR1 is SGHKS, CDR2 YYEKEE (reference sequence). The CDR3 has 17 residues.

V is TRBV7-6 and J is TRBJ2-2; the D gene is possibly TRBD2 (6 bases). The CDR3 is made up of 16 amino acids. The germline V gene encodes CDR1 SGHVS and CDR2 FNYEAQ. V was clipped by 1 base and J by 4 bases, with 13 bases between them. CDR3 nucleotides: TGTGCCAGCAGCTTAGTTGGCGGGACGGGCACCGGGGAGCTGTTTTTT. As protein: CASSLVGGTGTGELFF.

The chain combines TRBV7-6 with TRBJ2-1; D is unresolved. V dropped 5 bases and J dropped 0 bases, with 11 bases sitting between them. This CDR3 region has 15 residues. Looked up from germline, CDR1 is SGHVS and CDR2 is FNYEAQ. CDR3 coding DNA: TGTGCCAGCAGCGGCCTTTGGAGCTCCTACAATGAGCAGTTCTTC. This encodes CASSGLWSSYNEQFF.

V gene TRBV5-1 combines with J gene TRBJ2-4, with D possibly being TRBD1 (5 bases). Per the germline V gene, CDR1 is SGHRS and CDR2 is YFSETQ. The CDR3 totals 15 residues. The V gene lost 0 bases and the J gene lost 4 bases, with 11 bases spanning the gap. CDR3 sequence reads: CASSLGQPLKNIQYF. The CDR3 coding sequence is TGCGCCAGCAGCTTGGGACAGCCCCTTAAAAACATTCAGTACTTC.

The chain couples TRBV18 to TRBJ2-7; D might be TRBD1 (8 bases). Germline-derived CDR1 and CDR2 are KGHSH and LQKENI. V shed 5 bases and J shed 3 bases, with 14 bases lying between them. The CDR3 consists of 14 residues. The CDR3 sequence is CASSAQGEGYEQYF. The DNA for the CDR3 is TGTGCCAGCTCAGCACAGGGGGAGGGCTACGAGCAGTACTTC.

The CDR3 loop is CASSEGQGTDTQYF. The CDR3 nucleotides read TGTGCCAGCAGTGAGGGACAGGGGACAGATACGCAGTATTTT. This rearrangement joins TRBV6-4 to TRBJ2-3, with TRBD1 matching 10 bases. Germline V gives CDR1 MRHNA, CDR2 SNTAGT. V lost 3 bases, J lost 3 bases, and 0 bases stayed unmatched. This CDR3 has 14 residues.

In nucleotides, the CDR3 is TGTGCCAGCAGGGGCCATAGCGGGGAGCTGTTTTTT. Translating it yields CASRGHSGELFF. The chain combines TRBV7-9 with TRBJ2-2, with D unresolved. The germline V and J ends were trimmed by 6 bases and 7 bases, with 9 bases remaining between them. From germline, CDR1 is SEHNR and CDR2 FQNEAQ (reference sequence). The CDR3 spans 12 residues.

For the CDR3, the DNA is TGTGCCAGCGGCAGGAGGGATGGCACTGAAGCTTTCTTT. It translates to CASGRRDGTEAFF. The chain combines TRBV2 with TRBJ1-1, with D unresolved. In germline, CDR1 is SNHLY, CDR2 FYNNEI. V was clipped by 8 bases and J by 4 bases, with 14 bases between them. CDR3 length: 13 residues.

The CDR3 here is CASSPLWGEAEAFF. The CDR3 DNA sequence: TGTGCCAGCAGTCCCCTGTGGGGGGAGGCTGAAGCTTTCTTT. The chain employs TRBV27 and TRBJ1-1; maybe TRBD1 (5 bases). Germline CDR1 is MNHEY and CDR2 is SMNVEV (reference sequence). This CDR3 is 14 amino acids long. V was trimmed by 5 bases and J by 6 bases, leaving 16 bases between them.

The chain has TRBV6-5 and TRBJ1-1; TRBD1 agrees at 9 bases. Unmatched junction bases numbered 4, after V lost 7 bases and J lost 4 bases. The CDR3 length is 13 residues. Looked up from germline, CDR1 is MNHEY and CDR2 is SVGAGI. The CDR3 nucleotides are TGTGCCAGCACTAGGACAGGGGTCACTGAAGCTTTCTTT. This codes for CASTRTGVTEAFF.

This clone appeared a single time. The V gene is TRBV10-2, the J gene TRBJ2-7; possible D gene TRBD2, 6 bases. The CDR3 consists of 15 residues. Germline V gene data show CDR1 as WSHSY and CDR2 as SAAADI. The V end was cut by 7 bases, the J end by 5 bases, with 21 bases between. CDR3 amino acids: CASKLGGGASNEQYF. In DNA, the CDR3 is TGCGCCAGCAAATTGGGAGGAGGGGCAAGCAACGAGCAGTACTTC.

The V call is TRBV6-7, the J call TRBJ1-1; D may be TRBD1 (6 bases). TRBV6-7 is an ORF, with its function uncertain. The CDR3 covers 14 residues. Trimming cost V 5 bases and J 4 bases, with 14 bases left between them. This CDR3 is CASSRTGMPTEAFF. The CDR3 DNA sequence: TGTGCCAGCAGTCGAACAGGGATGCCCACTGAAGCTTTCTTT.

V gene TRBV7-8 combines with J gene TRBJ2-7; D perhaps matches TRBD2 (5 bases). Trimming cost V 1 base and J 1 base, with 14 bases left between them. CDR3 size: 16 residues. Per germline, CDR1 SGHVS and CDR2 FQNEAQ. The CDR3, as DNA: TGTGCCAGCAGCTTAGAGTGGATCCGGGAATCCTACGAGCAGTACTTC. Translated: CASSLEWIRESYEQYF.

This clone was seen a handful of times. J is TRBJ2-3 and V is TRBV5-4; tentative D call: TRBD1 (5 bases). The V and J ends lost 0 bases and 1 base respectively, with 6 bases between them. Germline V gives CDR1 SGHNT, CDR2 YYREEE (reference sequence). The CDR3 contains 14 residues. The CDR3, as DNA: TGTGCCAGCAGCTTGGGACAGCGCACAGATACGCAGTATTTT. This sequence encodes CASSLGQRTDTQYF. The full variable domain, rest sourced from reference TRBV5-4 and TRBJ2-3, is ETGVTQSPTHLIKTRGQQVTLRCSSQSGHNTVSWYQQALGQGPQFIFQYYREEENGRGNFPPRFSGLQFPNYSSELNVNALELDDSALYLCASSLGQRTDTQYFGPGTRLTVL.

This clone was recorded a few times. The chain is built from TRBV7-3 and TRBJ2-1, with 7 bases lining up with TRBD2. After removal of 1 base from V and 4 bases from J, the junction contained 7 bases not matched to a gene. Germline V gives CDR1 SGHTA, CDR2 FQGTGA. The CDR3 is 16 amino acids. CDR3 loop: CASSLKASGIYNEQFF. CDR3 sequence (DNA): TGTGCCAGCAGCTTAAAGGCAAGCGGGATTTACAATGAGCAGTTCTTC.

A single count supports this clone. The CDR3: CASSLGGGDEQFF. CDR3 DNA: TGCGCCAGCAGCTTGGGCGGGGGTGATGAGCAGTTCTTC. The V gene is TRBV5-1, the J gene TRBJ2-1, with TRBD2 matching over 7 bases. The CDR3 spans 13 residues. Per the germline V gene, CDR1 is SGHRS and CDR2 is YFSETQ. V lost 0 bases to trimming and J lost 8 bases; unmatched junction nucleotides: 2.

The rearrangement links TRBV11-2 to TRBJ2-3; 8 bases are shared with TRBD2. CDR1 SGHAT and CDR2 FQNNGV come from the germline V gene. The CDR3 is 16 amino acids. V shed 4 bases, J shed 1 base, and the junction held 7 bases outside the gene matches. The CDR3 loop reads CASSSPGTRGTDTQYF. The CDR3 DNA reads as TGTGCCAGCAGCTCCCCGGGGACTAGGGGCACAGATACGCAGTATTTT.

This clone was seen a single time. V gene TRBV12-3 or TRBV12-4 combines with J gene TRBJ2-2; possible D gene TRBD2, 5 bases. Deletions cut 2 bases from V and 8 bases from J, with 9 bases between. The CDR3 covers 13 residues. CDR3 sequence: CASSLWVAGELFF. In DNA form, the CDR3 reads TGTGCCAGCAGTTTATGGGTAGCGGGGGAGCTGTTTTTT.